Following are 24 T cell receptor beta chains from one sample sequenced in a study of blood T cell repertoires in COVID-19. Only in-frame clones appear in the TCRdb table, and some are missing; sequencing was by immunoSEQ multiplex PCR. The sample consists of about 170,000 clones, roughly four fifths of them appearing once. Specimen: peripheral blood. The receptors here all came from a man aged 65-85 years with active or convalescent COVID-19.

The rearrangement uses TRBV5-1 and TRBJ2-7; no reliable D call. The CDR3 sequence is 15 residues long. Germline CDR1 reads SGHRS; CDR2 reads YFSETQ. Between the trimmed V and J ends, which lost 0 bases and 0 bases, there was a span of 10 bases. This chain's CDR3 is CASSLAELGSYEQYF. The CDR3 DNA sequence: TGCGCCAGCAGCTTGGCCGAGCTTGGCTCCTACGAGCAGTACTTC.

The chain combines TRBV5-1 with TRBJ2-2; no definite D call. The V gene's germline CDR1 is SGHRS and CDR2 YFSETQ. V was clipped by 2 bases and J by 3 bases, with 17 bases between them. The CDR3 covers 17 residues. The CDR3 nucleotides read TGCGCCAGCAGCTTCGGCAGGCAGCTTATGGACACCGGGGAGCTGTTTTTT. It is translated as CASSFGRQLMDTGELFF.

This sequence joins TRBV7-2 and TRBJ1-1; D is perhaps TRBD1 (6 bases). CDR3 size: 15 residues. The V and J ends lost 4 bases and 1 base respectively, with 13 bases between them. Germline CDR1 SGHTA, CDR2 FQGNSA. The CDR3 DNA reads TGTGCCAGCAGCTACCACAGGGTCCCGAACACTGAAGCTTTCTTT. Translated, it gives CASSYHRVPNTEAFF.

The genes are TRBV5-4 and TRBJ2-1, with 10 bases matching TRBD2. Germline CDR1 SGHNT, CDR2 YYREEE (reference sequence). V shed 2 bases, J shed 7 bases, and the junction held 9 bases outside the gene matches. The CDR3 sequence is 16 residues long. In DNA form, the CDR3 reads TGTGCCAGCAGCTTAACCTCTAGCGGGAGAGGTAATGAGCAGTTCTTC. Its protein product is CASSLTSSGRGNEQFF.

The chain combines TRBV7-6 with TRBJ1-1; possible D gene TRBD1, 5 bases. Trimming cost V 1 base and J 1 base, with 10 bases left between them. The CDR3 is 15 amino acids. Germline-derived CDR1 and CDR2 are SGHVS and FNYEAQ. CDR3 sequence reads: CASSLGGGGNTEAFF. The CDR3 DNA is TGTGCCAGCAGCTTAGGGGGGGGAGGGAACACTGAAGCTTTCTTT.

The rearrangement joins TRBV24-1 to TRBJ1-1, with D tentatively TRBD1 (6 bases). Germline V CDR1 and CDR2: KGHDR, SFDVKD. This CDR3 comprises 15 residues. V gave up 3 bases and J gave up 1 base, with 11 bases separating them. The CDR3, as DNA: TGTGCCACCAGTGATAGGACAGATAAGAACACTGAAGCTTTCTTT. It yields the protein CATSDRTDKNTEAFF.

The CDR3 spells CASRTGGFYNEQFF. CDR3 nucleotide sequence: TGTGCCAGCAGGACAGGGGGCTTTTACAATGAGCAGTTCTTC. The chain joins TRBV28 to TRBJ2-1; 10 nucleotides align to TRBD1. The junction had 3 bases not matched to a gene; V was cut back by 6 bases and J by 4 bases. There are 14 residues in the CDR3. Per germline, CDR1 MDHEN and CDR2 SYDVKM.

The chain links TRBV7-3 to TRBJ2-7; 7 bases line up with TRBD1. This CDR3 is 16 amino acids long. Germline lookup yields CDR1 SGHTA and CDR2 FQGTGA. V dropped 4 bases and J dropped 4; count of bases not matched to a gene: 13. The CDR3 DNA reads TGTGCCAGCAGCTATGGGGACAGACGTTATGGATACGAGCAGTACTTC. Its protein is CASSYGDRRYGYEQYF.

In its sample, this clone was seen once. The rearrangement joins TRBV2 to TRBJ2-3; 7 bases are a match to TRBD1. The CDR3 totals 14 residues. V dropped 6 bases and J dropped 1; count of bases not matched to a gene: 4. The V gene's germline CDR1 is SNHLY and CDR2 FYNNEI. The CDR3 DNA follows: TGTGCCAGCAGAAAGGGGGCAGGCACAGATACGCAGTATTTT. Translation gives CASRKGAGTDTQYF.

The chain carries TRBV7-2 and TRBJ2-6; D remains ambiguous. The CDR3 is made up of 15 amino acids. The germline V gene encodes CDR1 SGHTA and CDR2 FQGNSA. Trimming left V 5 bases short and J 2 bases short, with 10 bases between. The CDR3 bases are TGTGCCAGCAGCCACGCAAGCCCTGGGGCCAACGTCCTGACTTTC. It translates to CASSHASPGANVLTF. The full variable domain, completed using reference TRBV7-2 and TRBJ2-6, is GAGVSQSPSNKVTEKGKDVELRCDPISGHTALYWYRQSLGQGLEFLIYFQGNSAPDKSGLPSDRFSAERTGGSVSTLTIQRTQQEDSAVYLCASSHASPGANVLTFGAGSRLTVL.

The rearrangement uses TRBV11-2 and TRBJ2-2, with a tentative D call TRBD1 (5 bases). The CDR3 contains 16 residues. Germline V lookup: CDR1 SGHAT, CDR2 FQNNGV. V lost 1 base to trimming and J lost 4 bases, with 13 bases between them. The CDR3 nucleotides are TGTGCCAGCAGCTTAGTGCCAGGGTCTGGCACCGGGGAGCTGTTTTTT. Translated: CASSLVPGSGTGELFF.

The V and J genes are TRBV4-3 and TRBJ1-2; maybe TRBD1 (6 bases). Germline CDR1 is LGHNA and CDR2 is YSLEER. This CDR3 spans 14 amino acids. Trimming shortened V by 2 bases and J by 3 bases, and 10 bases separated the two germline ends. The CDR3 nucleotides are TGCGCCAGCAGCCAACTACAGGGAGACTATGGCTACACCTTC. It specifies CASSQLQGDYGYTF.

J is TRBJ2-3 and V is TRBV6-5; D may be TRBD1 (6 bases). The germline V gene has CDR1 MNHEY and CDR2 SVGAGI. The CDR3 has 15 residues. V was pared by 6 bases and J by 3 bases, with 16 bases between. The CDR3, as DNA: TGTGCCAGCAGCTCCTACAGGGTTATGACAGATACGCAGTATTTT. It specifies CASSSYRVMTDTQYF.

J is TRBJ1-1 and V is TRBV7-3; a weak D match, TRBD1 (5 bases). Looked up from germline, CDR1 is SGHTA and CDR2 is FQGTGA. This CDR3 spans 14 amino acids. Trimming pared 5 bases from V and 5 bases from J, leaving 15 bases between. CDR3 in DNA: TGTGCCAGCAGCCTCAACACAGGTGGGACTGAAGCTTTCTTT. Translating it yields CASSLNTGGTEAFF.

The CDR3 reads CASSQNPGQGGYTF. CDR3 in DNA: TGTGCCAGCAGTCAGAACCCCGGGCAGGGCGGCTACACCTTC. This sequence joins TRBV25-1 and TRBJ1-2, with a possible D match to TRBD1 (5 bases). Germline V gene sequence: CDR1 MGHDK, CDR2 SYGVNS. The CDR3 is 14 residues long. V was trimmed by 5 bases and J by 8 bases, leaving 18 bases between them.

The V call is TRBV6-5, the J call TRBJ1-6; 8 bases are a match to TRBD1. Trimming cost V 0 bases and J 7 bases; bases outside gene matches: 2. The CDR3 has 15 residues. CDR1 and CDR2 from the germline V gene are MNHEY and SVGAGI. The CDR3 is CASSYSRGPNSPLHF. The CDR3 region has the DNA TGTGCCAGCAGTTACTCCAGGGGGCCGAATTCACCCCTCCACTTT.

This sequence joins TRBV5-6 and TRBJ2-7; possible D gene TRBD1, 6 bases. The CDR3 spans 13 residues. The V end was cut by 5 bases, the J end by 3 bases, with 12 bases between. Per the germline V gene, CDR1 is SGHDT and CDR2 is YYEEEE. Here the CDR3 reads CASRPTGIYEQYF. The CDR3 nucleotides read TGTGCCAGCAGGCCTACAGGGATCTACGAGCAGTACTTC.

The genes are TRBV10-2 and TRBJ1-5, with D tentatively TRBD1 (5 bases). The V and J ends lost 7 bases and 6 bases respectively, with 13 bases between them. Germline lookup yields CDR1 WSHSY and CDR2 SAAADI. This CDR3 is built from 13 residues. This CDR3 is CASKGREGQPQHF. In DNA, the CDR3 is TGCGCCAGCAAGGGCAGGGAGGGTCAGCCCCAGCATTTT.

Note on this clone: This same CDR3 is encoded by further DNA sequences in the sample. The V gene is TRBV12-3 or TRBV12-4, the J gene TRBJ2-2; D remains unclear. The CDR3 sequence is 13 residues long. Trimming cost V 1 base and J 5 bases, with 5 bases left between them. The CDR3 DNA follows: TGTGCCAGCAGTTTAGGCGGAACCGGGGAGCTGTTTTTT. Translated, it gives CASSLGGTGELFF.

This sequence joins TRBV10-3 and TRBJ2-7; 8 bases fit TRBD1. CDR1 is ENHRY and CDR2 is SYGVKD in the germline V gene. With 1 base clipped from V and 5 bases from J, the junction kept 13 bases outside the gene matches. The CDR3 runs to 17 residues. The CDR3 is CAISELKPGTGINEQYF. In DNA form, the CDR3 reads TGTGCCATCAGTGAGTTAAAACCCGGGACAGGAATCAACGAGCAGTACTTC.

The chain is built from TRBV7-2 and TRBJ1-1, with TRBD1 identical over 9 bases. J was trimmed by 1 base and V by 7 bases; bases with no gene match: 4. Germline values: CDR1 SGHTA, CDR2 FQGNSA. The CDR3 is 14 residues long. As DNA, the CDR3 is TGTGCCAGCACCCCGGACAGGGGGAACACTGAAGCTTTCTTT. Translating gives CASTPDRGNTEAFF.

The rearrangement uses TRBV27 and TRBJ2-3; D not certain. Germline V gives CDR1 MNHEY, CDR2 SMNVEV (reference sequence). The V end was cut by 4 bases, the J end by 0 bases, with 11 bases between. The CDR3 has 15 amino acids. The CDR3, as DNA: TGTGCCAGCAGTTCCACATTCCGTAGCACAGATACGCAGTATTTT. It is translated as CASSSTFRSTDTQYF.

The genes are TRBV27 and TRBJ1-2; D gene uncertain. This CDR3 has 14 amino acids. Germline V gives CDR1 MNHEY, CDR2 SMNVEV (reference sequence). Trimming pared 3 bases from V and 4 bases from J, leaving 12 bases between. This CDR3 reads CASSLQFSGYGYTF. As DNA, the CDR3 is TGTGCCAGCAGTTTGCAATTTTCGGGCTATGGCTACACCTTC.

This sequence joins TRBV27 and TRBJ1-4; D is unresolved. Germline CDR1 MNHEY, CDR2 SMNVEV (reference sequence). This CDR3 is built from 14 residues. V was shortened by 5 bases and J by 10 bases, with 17 bases between the two germline ends. The CDR3 loop is CASSPLGQAGKLFF. CDR3 nucleotide sequence: TGTGCCAGCAGTCCCCTGGGTCAGGCTGGAAAACTGTTTTTT.